This TCR beta chain was captured in a study of human T cells and chemical hapten exposure. TCRdb ran MiXCR on the 5' RACE reads and lists one entry per CDR3 protein. Of 70,000 to 85,000 distinct CDR3 sequences listed, roughly 15% are singletons. Blood, whole and unfractionated, served as the source for total RNA extraction. The V gene's germline CDR1 is SEHNR and CDR2 FQNEAQ (reference sequence). V shed 2 bases and J 10 bases; nucleotides not matched to a gene: 7. This CDR3 has 13 amino acids. The rearrangement links TRBV7-9 to TRBJ1-1; TRBD1 matches 7 bases. The TCR originated in a female donor in good health. The CDR3: CASSLTRQGRAFF. The CDR3, as DNA: TGTGCCAGCAGCTTAACCCGACAGGGTAGAGCTTTCTTT. Full variable domain (rest looked up from reference TRBV7-9 and TRBJ1-1): DTGVSQNPRHKITKRGQNVTFRCDPISEHNRLYWYRQTLGQGPEFLTYFQNEAQLEKSRLLSDRFSAERPKGSFSTLEIQRTEQGDSAMYLCASSLTRQGRAFFGQGTRLTVV.